Listed below are T cell receptor beta chains from one sample, sequenced in a study of prognosis after radiotherapy for stage I lung cancer. TCRdb itself ran the multiplex PCR reads through MiXCR, one entry per CDR3 protein. The sample includes about 22,000 distinct CDR3 sequences, around 40% of them seen just once. The sequenced sample was PBMCs, obtained before or after stereotactic body radiation therapy (not recorded which). The receptors were gathered from a donor at least 50 years old with non-small cell lung cancer. CDR3s include the opening cysteine and the closing phenylalanine or tryptophan. D genes are given only for firm matches. Not all rows give a size; the values are once, few, many and, for expanded clones, a class.

D gene: .; clone size: many; V gene: TRBV28; CDR3 length: 16; J gene: TRBJ1-1; CDR3 DNA: TGTGCCAGCCACCGTCGGAGCTTCGCCCGAAACACTGAAGCTTTCTTT; CDR3 protein: CASHRRSFARNTEAFF
D gene: .; clone size: .; V gene: TRBV20-1; CDR3 length: 12; J gene: TRBJ2-3; CDR3 DNA: TGCAGTGCCCGGGAAACAAAAGATACGCGGTATTTT; CDR3 protein: CSARETKDTRYF
D gene: TRBD1; clone size: many; V gene: TRBV6-1; CDR3 length: 16; J gene: TRBJ2-7; CDR3 DNA: TGTGCCAGCAGCCTCTCTCGGGCCAGGGGGCGCCCGGGGAAGTACTTC; CDR3 protein: CASSLSRARGRPGKYF
D gene: .; clone size: .; V gene: TRBV2; CDR3 length: 12; J gene: TRBJ2-1; CDR3 DNA: TGTGCCAGCAAGGGCGGCCAGCATGAGCAGTTCTTC; CDR3 protein: CASKGGQHEQFF
D gene: TRBD2; clone size: .; V gene: TRBV12-3/TRBV12-4; CDR3 length: 15; J gene: TRBJ2-1; CDR3 DNA: TGTGCCAGCAGGATAGCGGGAGATGGGGGCAATGAGCAGTTCTTC; CDR3 protein: CASRIAGDGGNEQFF
D gene: .; clone size: .; V gene: TRBV5-1; CDR3 length: 15; J gene: TRBJ2-7; CDR3 DNA: TGCGCCAGCAGCTTGATGTCCGGGGCGGCCTACGAGCAGTACTTC; CDR3 protein: CASSLMSGAAYEQYF
D gene: TRBD1; clone size: many; V gene: TRBV5-1; CDR3 length: 14; J gene: TRBJ2-5; CDR3 DNA: TGCGCCAGCAGCTCGACAGGGGGCCAAGAGACCCAGTACTTC; CDR3 protein: CASSSTGGQETQYF
D gene: .; clone size: many; V gene: TRBV27; CDR3 length: 14; J gene: TRBJ2-7; CDR3 DNA: TGTGCCAGCAAGGCGCAGGGAACCTCCTACGAGCAGTACTTC; CDR3 protein: CASKAQGTSYEQYF
D gene: .; clone size: .; V gene: TRBV6-1; CDR3 length: 14; J gene: TRBJ2-2; CDR3 DNA: TGTGCCAGCAGTGAACGGTGGGGAAACTGGGAGCTGTTTTTT; CDR3 protein: CASSERWGNWELFF
D gene: TRBD1; clone size: .; V gene: TRBV5-1; CDR3 length: 15; J gene: TRBJ2-3; CDR3 DNA: TGCGCCAGCAGCTATGGGACAGCTCGCACAGATACGCAGTATTTT; CDR3 protein: CASSYGTARTDTQYF
D gene: TRBD1; clone size: .; V gene: TRBV5-1; CDR3 length: 15; J gene: TRBJ2-2; CDR3 DNA: TGCGCCAGCAGCTTGGACAGGGGGCAGGTCGGGGAGCTGTTTTTT; CDR3 protein: CASSLDRGQVGELFF
D gene: .; clone size: many; V gene: TRBV5-4; CDR3 length: 18; J gene: TRBJ2-6; CDR3 DNA: TGTGCCAGCAGCTTGGGCCAGGGACCACGCTCTGGGGCCAACGTCCTGACTTTC; CDR3 protein: CASSLGQGPRSGANVLTF
D gene: .; clone size: many; V gene: TRBV27; CDR3 length: 13; J gene: TRBJ1-5; CDR3 DNA: TGTGCCAGCAGTTTATCAGCCATTCAGCCCCAGCATTTT; CDR3 protein: CASSLSAIQPQHF
D gene: .; clone size: .; V gene: TRBV4-2; CDR3 length: 15; J gene: TRBJ1-1; CDR3 DNA: TGTGCCAGCAGCCAAGGGGTACAGGGAACCACTGAAGCTTTCTTT; CDR3 protein: CASSQGVQGTTEAFF
D gene: TRBD1; clone size: many; V gene: TRBV5-1; CDR3 length: 15; J gene: TRBJ2-7; CDR3 DNA: TGCGCCAGCAGCGTCGAAGGACAGGGGGCCTACGAGCAGTACTTC; CDR3 protein: CASSVEGQGAYEQYF
D gene: .; clone size: once; V gene: TRBV30; CDR3 length: 15; J gene: TRBJ1-1; CDR3 DNA: TGTGCCTGTCAAACCCGGGCAGCAAAGAACACTGAAGCTTTCTTT; CDR3 protein: CACQTRAAKNTEAFF
D gene: TRBD1; clone size: many; V gene: TRBV13; CDR3 length: 18; J gene: TRBJ2-3; CDR3 DNA: TGTGCCAGCAGCTTGGGAATATCGGTAGGGGGCATACCAGATACGCAGTATTTT; CDR3 protein: CASSLGISVGGIPDTQYF
D gene: .; clone size: many; V gene: TRBV20-1; CDR3 length: 15; J gene: TRBJ1-5; CDR3 DNA: TGCAGTGCCGTCTCACCCAACGCACCGAATCAGCCCCAGCATTTT; CDR3 protein: CSAVSPNAPNQPQHF
D gene: TRBD2; clone size: many; V gene: TRBV28; CDR3 length: 16; J gene: TRBJ2-7; CDR3 DNA: TGTGCCAGCAGTTTCGGTAGTGCTAGCGGGAGTGAGGAGCAGTACTTC; CDR3 protein: CASSFGSASGSEEQYF
D gene: .; clone size: .; V gene: TRBV7-8; CDR3 length: 14; J gene: TRBJ2-2; CDR3 DNA: TGTGCCAGCAGCCGGGACATGGCCACCTGGGAGCTGTTTTTT; CDR3 protein: CASSRDMATWELFF
D gene: TRBD1; clone size: .; V gene: TRBV6-2/TRBV6-3; CDR3 length: 14; J gene: TRBJ1-2; CDR3 DNA: TGTGCCAGCAGTCCGAACCAGGGGGGCTATGGCTACACCTTC; CDR3 protein: CASSPNQGGYGYTF
D gene: .; clone size: .; V gene: TRBV6-1; CDR3 length: 13; J gene: TRBJ1-1; CDR3 DNA: TGTGCCAGCTCCGAGGGGGGGAACACTGAAGCTTTCTTT; CDR3 protein: CASSEGGNTEAFF
D gene: .; clone size: many; V gene: TRBV28; CDR3 length: 15; J gene: TRBJ1-5; CDR3 DNA: TGTGCCAGCACCGTGACCTTTTTAGGCAATCAGCCCCAGCATTTT; CDR3 protein: CASTVTFLGNQPQHF
D gene: TRBD1; clone size: many; V gene: TRBV9; CDR3 length: 15; J gene: TRBJ1-2; CDR3 DNA: TGTGCCAGCAGCCCTAGACAGGGGTCGCTGACTGGCTACACCTTC; CDR3 protein: CASSPRQGSLTGYTF
D gene: TRBD2; clone size: many; V gene: TRBV28; CDR3 length: 10; J gene: TRBJ2-7; CDR3 DNA: TGTGGGAGCGGGAGTTACGAGCAGTACTTC; CDR3 protein: CGSGSYEQYF
D gene: .; clone size: .; V gene: TRBV12-3/TRBV12-4; CDR3 length: 15; J gene: TRBJ2-1; CDR3 DNA: TGTGCCAGCAGCTTGGACGGCAGCTCCTACAATGAGCAGTTCTTC; CDR3 protein: CASSLDGSSYNEQFF
D gene: .; clone size: many; V gene: TRBV29-1; CDR3 length: 12; J gene: TRBJ1-1; CDR3 DNA: TGCAGCGTGTCGGACTGGAACACTGAAGCTTTCTTT; CDR3 protein: CSVSDWNTEAFF
D gene: TRBD1; clone size: .; V gene: TRBV6-4; CDR3 length: 15; J gene: TRBJ2-3; CDR3 DNA: TGTGCCAGCAGTGACAGGGGGCTGAGCACAGATACGCAGTATTTT; CDR3 protein: CASSDRGLSTDTQYF
D gene: .; clone size: medium-sized; V gene: TRBV2; CDR3 length: 13; J gene: TRBJ2-1; CDR3 DNA: TGTGCCAGCAGTGACAGGATATACAATGAGCAGTTCTTC; CDR3 protein: CASSDRIYNEQFF
D gene: .; clone size: many; V gene: TRBV19; CDR3 length: 13; J gene: TRBJ2-1; CDR3 DNA: TGTGCCAGTAGTAGTGGTAACTACAATGAGCAGTTCTTC; CDR3 protein: CASSSGNYNEQFF
D gene: TRBD2; clone size: .; V gene: TRBV28; CDR3 length: 14; J gene: TRBJ2-3; CDR3 DNA: TGTGCCAGCAGCCCTAGCGGGAGAAAAGATACGCAGTATTTT; CDR3 protein: CASSPSGRKDTQYF
D gene: .; clone size: .; V gene: TRBV28; CDR3 length: 16; J gene: TRBJ1-1; CDR3 DNA: TGTGCCAGCAGTCCTGGTCTGAGGGTTCCGAGCACTGAAGCTTTCTTT; CDR3 protein: CASSPGLRVPSTEAFF
D gene: TRBD1; clone size: few; V gene: TRBV27; CDR3 length: 14; J gene: TRBJ2-5; CDR3 DNA: TGTGCCAGCATCCGGGACAGGGACCAAGAGATCCAGTACTTC; CDR3 protein: CASIRDRDQEIQYF
D gene: .; clone size: many; V gene: TRBV6-1; CDR3 length: 11; J gene: TRBJ2-5; CDR3 DNA: TGTGCCAGCAGTGACGCGGGGACCCAGTACTTC; CDR3 protein: CASSDAGTQYF
D gene: TRBD1; clone size: many; V gene: TRBV30; CDR3 length: 15; J gene: TRBJ2-1; CDR3 DNA: TGTGCCTGGAGTCCGGGGACAGGGGCCTACAATGAGCAGTTCTTC; CDR3 protein: CAWSPGTGAYNEQFF
D gene: .; clone size: .; V gene: TRBV11-2; CDR3 length: 13; J gene: TRBJ1-1; CDR3 DNA: TGTGCCAGCAGCTTACAGGGTAAGGCTGAAGCTTTCTTT; CDR3 protein: CASSLQGKAEAFF
D gene: .; clone size: few; V gene: TRBV4-1; CDR3 length: 20; J gene: TRBJ1-4; CDR3 DNA: TGCGCCAGCAGCCAAGATGCTTGGAACATAAGTTTTGCAACTAATGAAAAACTGTTTTTT; CDR3 protein: CASSQDAWNISFATNEKLFF
D gene: TRBD2; clone size: few; V gene: TRBV18; CDR3 length: 18; J gene: TRBJ2-1; CDR3 DNA: TGTGCCAGCTCAACCTCGTCGGTAGCGGGAGGGCCTGGGAATGAGCAGTTCTTC; CDR3 protein: CASSTSSVAGGPGNEQFF
D gene: TRBD2; clone size: .; V gene: TRBV20-1; CDR3 length: 16; J gene: TRBJ2-3; CDR3 DNA: TGCAGTGCTCTCCTATCGAGCGGGGGGACTACAGATACGCAGTATTTT; CDR3 protein: CSALLSSGGTTDTQYF
D gene: .; clone size: .; V gene: TRBV27; CDR3 length: 16; J gene: TRBJ2-2; CDR3 DNA: TGTGCCAGCAGTTTGGCCCCTGCAGAATCGACCGGGGAGCTGTTTTTT; CDR3 protein: CASSLAPAESTGELFF
D gene: .; clone size: many; V gene: TRBV19; CDR3 length: 12; J gene: TRBJ2-3; CDR3 DNA: TGTGCCATTAGCGGAGGGGGGGATACGCAGTATTTT; CDR3 protein: CAISGGGDTQYF